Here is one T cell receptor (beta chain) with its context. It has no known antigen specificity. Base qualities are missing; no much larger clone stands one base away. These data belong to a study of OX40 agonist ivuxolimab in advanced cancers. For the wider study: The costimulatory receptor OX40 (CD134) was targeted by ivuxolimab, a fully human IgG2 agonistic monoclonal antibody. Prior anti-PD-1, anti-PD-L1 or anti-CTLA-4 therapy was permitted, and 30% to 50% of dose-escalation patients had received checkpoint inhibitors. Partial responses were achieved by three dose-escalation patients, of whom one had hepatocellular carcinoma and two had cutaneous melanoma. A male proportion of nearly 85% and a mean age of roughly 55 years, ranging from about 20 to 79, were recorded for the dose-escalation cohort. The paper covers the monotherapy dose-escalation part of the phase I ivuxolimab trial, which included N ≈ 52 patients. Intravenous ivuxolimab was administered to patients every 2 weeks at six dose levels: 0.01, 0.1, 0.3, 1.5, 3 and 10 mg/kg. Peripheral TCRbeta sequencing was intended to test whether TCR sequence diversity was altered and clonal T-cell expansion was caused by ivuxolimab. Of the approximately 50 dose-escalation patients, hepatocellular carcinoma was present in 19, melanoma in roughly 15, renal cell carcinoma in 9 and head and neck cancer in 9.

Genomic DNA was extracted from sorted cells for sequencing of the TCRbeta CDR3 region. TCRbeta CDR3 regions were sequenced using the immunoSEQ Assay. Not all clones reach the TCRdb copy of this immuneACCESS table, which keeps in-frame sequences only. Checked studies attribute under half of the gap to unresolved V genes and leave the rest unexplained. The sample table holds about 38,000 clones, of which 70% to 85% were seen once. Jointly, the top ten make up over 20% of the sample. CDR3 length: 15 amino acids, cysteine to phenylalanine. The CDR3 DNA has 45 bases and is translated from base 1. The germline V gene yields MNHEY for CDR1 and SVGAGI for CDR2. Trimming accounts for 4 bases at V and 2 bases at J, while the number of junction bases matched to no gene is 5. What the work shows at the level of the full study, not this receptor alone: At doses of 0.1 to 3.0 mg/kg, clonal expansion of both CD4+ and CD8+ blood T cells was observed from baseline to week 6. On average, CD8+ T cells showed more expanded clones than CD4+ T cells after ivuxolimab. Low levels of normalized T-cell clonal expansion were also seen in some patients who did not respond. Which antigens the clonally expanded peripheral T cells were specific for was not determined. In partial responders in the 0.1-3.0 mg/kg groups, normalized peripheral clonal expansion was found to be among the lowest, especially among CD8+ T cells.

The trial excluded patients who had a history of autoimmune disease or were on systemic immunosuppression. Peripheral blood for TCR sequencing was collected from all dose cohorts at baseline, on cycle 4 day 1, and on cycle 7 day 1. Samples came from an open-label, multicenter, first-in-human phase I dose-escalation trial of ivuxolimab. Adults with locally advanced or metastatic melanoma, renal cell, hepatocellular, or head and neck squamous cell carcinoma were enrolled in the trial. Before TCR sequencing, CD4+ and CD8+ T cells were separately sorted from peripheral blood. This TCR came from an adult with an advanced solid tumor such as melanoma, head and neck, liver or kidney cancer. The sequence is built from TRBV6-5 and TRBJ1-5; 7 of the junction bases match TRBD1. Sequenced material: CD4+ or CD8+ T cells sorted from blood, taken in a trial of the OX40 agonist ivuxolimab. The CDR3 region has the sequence CASSSQTGGNQPQHF. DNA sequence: TGTGCCAGCAGTTCACAAACAGGGGGCAATCAGCCCCAGCATTTT.